This TCR beta chain was observed in a study of T-cell memory formation after mild COVID-19. Study overall: Clustering of TCRs was largely donor specific. Study findings and constraints: SARS-CoV-2 specificity of second-wave clones peaking day 37 was unconfirmed.

Trimming removed 2 bases at V and 1 base at J, with 8 bases between. The germline V gene has CDR1 LGHNT and CDR2 FRNRAP. The CDR3 is 14 residues long. TCRdb re-called the 5' RACE reads with MiXCR, one entry per CDR3 protein. The table shows roughly 150,000 distinct CDR3 sequences, with over 10% occurring only once. As regards this clonotype: Antigen: not known.

The sample was PBMCs or a T cell subset sorted from them (not recorded which). This receptor was identified in a man aged 18 to 30 who had mild COVID-19 (a few samples of this study predate the infection). Cell type and time point are not known. The chain links TRBV12-5 to TRBJ1-1; D is ambiguous. CDR3 nucleotides: TGTGCTAGTGGTTTGCTGTCTGGGAACACTGAAGCTTTCTTT. Its protein product is CASGLLSGNTEAFF.